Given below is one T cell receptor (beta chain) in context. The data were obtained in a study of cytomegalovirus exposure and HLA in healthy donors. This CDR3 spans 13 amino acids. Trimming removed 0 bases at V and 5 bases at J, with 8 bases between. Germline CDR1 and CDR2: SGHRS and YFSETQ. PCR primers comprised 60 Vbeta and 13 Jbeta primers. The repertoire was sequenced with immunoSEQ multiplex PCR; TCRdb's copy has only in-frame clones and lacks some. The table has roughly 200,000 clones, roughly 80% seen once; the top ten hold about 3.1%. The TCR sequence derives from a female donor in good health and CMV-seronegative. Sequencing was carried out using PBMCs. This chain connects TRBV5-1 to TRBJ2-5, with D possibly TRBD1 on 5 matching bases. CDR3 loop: CASSLDRSETQYF. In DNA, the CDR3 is TGCGCCAGCAGCTTGGACAGGTCCGAGACCCAGTACTTC.